What follows are 29 T cell receptor beta chains derived from one specimen sequenced in a study of PD-1 blockade in classical Hodgkin lymphoma (TCRdb year 2020). According to the study, the label for this sample's time point signals: cycle 1 day 1 (C1D1), immediately before nivolumab initiation. Every trial patient had relapsed following autologous stem cell transplantation, and prior brentuximab vedotin exposure was what differed among cohorts A, B and C. A Miltenyi CD4+ T cell isolation kit was used for magnetic negative selection to purify CD4+ T cells from thawed PBMCs. Receptors were amplified or captured by the immunoSEQ multiplex PCR assay. TCRdb retrieved this table from immuneACCESS and kept in-frame rearrangements only. Not all clones are present; in checked studies, unresolved V genes account for under half, and no reason is known for the remainder. Here the sample has some 26,000 clones; roughly 89% occur a single time. Of the sample, less than 2% is held by the ten largest clones.

The sequencing here drew on CD4+ T cells from blood, taken at baseline. All receptors come from a human donor with classical Hodgkin lymphoma.

The chain links TRBV28 to TRBJ2-3; 7 bases align to TRBD1. The junction had 11 bases not matched to a gene; V was cut back by 4 bases and J by 1 base. Germline CDR1 is MDHEN and CDR2 is SYDVKM. The CDR3 contains 17 residues. The CDR3 nucleotides are TGTGCCAGCAGTTCCCCGCGACAGGGATCGGGCACAGATACGCAGTATTTT. It codes for CASSSPRQGSGTDTQYF.

The DNA for the CDR3 is TGTGCCAGCAGCTTACCGACACGTTGGGAGACCCAGTACTTC. Residues: CASSLPTRWETQYF. The chain is built from TRBV7-2 and TRBJ2-5, with D unclear. From germline, CDR1 is SGHTA and CDR2 FQGNSA. The CDR3 spans 14 residues. Trimming removed 2 bases from V and 5 bases from J, with 12 bases in between.

This chain uses TRBV10-3 with TRBJ2-2, with TRBD2 identical over 7 bases. The V gene end was trimmed by 0 bases and the J gene end by 5 bases; junction bases not matched to a gene: 3. The CDR3 loop spans 15 amino acids. Per the germline V gene, CDR1 is ENHRY and CDR2 is SYGVKD. The CDR3 DNA sequence: TGTGCCATCAGTGAGTCTGTAGCGGGTACCGGGGAGCTGTTTTTT. Translated, it gives CAISESVAGTGELFF.

This clone was recorded a few times. The J gene is TRBJ2-2, the V gene TRBV11-3; TRBD1 is a possible D gene (6 bases). The CDR3 runs to 15 residues. In germline, CDR1 is SGHNT, CDR2 YENEEA. Trimming pared 0 bases from V and 4 bases from J, leaving 9 bases between. The chain's CDR3 is CASSLEGHLTGELFF. Here the CDR3 DNA reads TGTGCCAGCAGCTTAGAGGGACACCTCACCGGGGAGCTGTTTTTT.

This chain uses TRBV29-1 with TRBJ2-1; 10 bases match TRBD2. Germline V gene lookup returns CDR1 SQVTM and CDR2 ANQGSEA. J was trimmed by 5 bases and V by 8 bases; bases with no gene match: 12. CDR3 length: 15 residues. DNA of the CDR3: TGCAGCTTCCGAGGGACCGGGACTAGCGACAATGAGCAGTTCTTC. It is translated as CSFRGTGTSDNEQFF.

This clone was counted once. The rearrangement links TRBV5-4 to TRBJ2-5, with D possibly TRBD2 on 5 matching bases. Trimming cost V 2 bases and J 3 bases, with 8 bases left between them. The CDR3 extends over 13 amino acids. Germline V gene sequence: CDR1 SGHNT, CDR2 YYREEE (reference sequence). As DNA, the CDR3 is TGTGCCAGCAGCTTTGCGAGGGAAGAGACCCAGTACTTC. This gives the protein CASSFAREETQYF.

The V and J genes are TRBV7-2 and TRBJ2-5; D is unresolved. Germline values: CDR1 SGHTA, CDR2 FQGNSA. Trimming cost V 4 bases and J 2 bases, with 11 bases left between them. The length of the CDR3 is 14 residues. The CDR3 DNA reads TGTGCCAGCAGCTCGTGGGCAGCACAAGAGACCCAGTACTTC. Translating gives CASSSWAAQETQYF.

The V call is TRBV6-5, the J call TRBJ2-7; D possibly matches TRBD1 or TRBD2 (6 bases each). The CDR3 has 15 amino acids. In germline, CDR1 is MNHEY, CDR2 SVGAGI. Between the trimmed V and J ends, which lost 6 bases and 6 bases, there was a span of 21 bases. The CDR3 is CASSPRGGFPSEQYF. CDR3 DNA sequence: TGTGCCAGCAGCCCACGAGGGGGGTTCCCCTCCGAGCAGTACTTC.

The rearrangement uses TRBV19 and TRBJ1-1; D is unclear. The CDR3 covers 11 residues. Between the trimmed V and J ends, which lost 8 bases and 3 bases, there was a span of 7 bases. CDR1 and CDR2 from the germline V gene are LNHDA and SQIVND (reference sequence). CDR3 in DNA: TGTGCCAGTCGCTGGGACACTGAAGCTTTCTTT. Translation: CASRWDTEAFF.

The chain couples TRBV9 to TRBJ2-3, with 8 bases identical to TRBD1. J lost 0 bases, V lost 3 bases, and 15 bases had no gene match. This CDR3 is 19 amino acids long. In germline, CDR1 is SGDLS, CDR2 YYNGEE. The chain's CDR3 is CASSARQGTVAYSTDTQYF. The CDR3 DNA reads TGTGCCAGCAGCGCTCGACAGGGGACCGTTGCTTATAGCACAGATACGCAGTATTTT.

The rearrangement uses TRBV4-3 and TRBJ2-3, with 11 bases that match TRBD2. The CDR3 length is 16 residues. Trimming at V came to 0 bases and at J to 6 bases, leaving 5 bases not matched to a gene. Germline V CDR1 and CDR2: LGHNA, YSLEER. The CDR3 nucleotides read TGCGCCAGCAGCCAAGATCTAGCGGGGGGTAGGGATACGCAGTATTTT. It encodes CASSQDLAGGRDTQYF.

Within the sample, this clone is medium-sized. CDR3: CASSRQGNQPQHF. CDR3 nucleotide sequence: TGTGCCAGCAGTCGACAGGGCAATCAGCCCCAGCATTTT. The V and J genes are TRBV28 and TRBJ1-5, with a possible D match to TRBD1 (6 bases). The CDR3 covers 13 residues. The germline gives CDR1 MDHEN, CDR2 SYDVKM. V lost 5 bases and J lost 2, with 7 bases in between.

V and J are TRBV28 and TRBJ1-5; no clear D gene. CDR3 length: 11 amino acids. CDR1 is MDHEN and CDR2 is SYDVKM in the germline V gene. V dropped 5 bases and J dropped 4 bases, with 3 bases sitting between them. CDR3 region: CASSINQPQHF. The CDR3 DNA reads as TGTGCCAGCAGTATTAATCAGCCCCAGCATTTT.

The chain employs TRBV18 and TRBJ1-6; 11 bases align to TRBD1. This CDR3 is 15 amino acids long. Germline CDR1 KGHSH, CDR2 LQKENI. Losses at the gene ends were 3 bases for V and 7 bases for J; bases not matched to a gene: 2. Written as DNA, the CDR3 is TGTGCCAGCTCACCGGGGACAGGGGGAAATTCACCCCTCCACTTT. It codes for CASSPGTGGNSPLHF.

The V gene is TRBV6-5, the J gene TRBJ2-7, with 9 bases identical to TRBD2. The CDR3 consists of 14 residues. The junction had 3 bases not matched to a gene; V was cut back by 4 bases and J by 2 bases. Germline CDR1 MNHEY, CDR2 SVGAGI. CDR3 protein: CASSLAGAPYEQYF. The CDR3 DNA reads as TGTGCCAGCAGTTTAGCGGGGGCCCCCTACGAGCAGTACTTC.

This clone was recorded a few times. The rearrangement uses TRBV19 and TRBJ1-1, with a possible D match to TRBD1 (5 bases). In germline, CDR1 is LNHDA, CDR2 SQIVND (reference sequence). Trimming left V 6 bases short and J 6 bases short, with 17 bases between. The CDR3 covers 14 residues. The CDR3 sequence: CASRLMDRDAEAFF. The CDR3 nucleotides are TGTGCCAGTAGGTTGATGGACCGGGACGCTGAAGCTTTCTTT.

This rearrangement joins TRBV6-5 to TRBJ2-7, with D possibly being TRBD2 (7 bases). The V end was cut by 3 bases, the J end by 3 bases, with 12 bases between. CDR1 and CDR2 from the germline V gene are MNHEY and SVGAGI. The CDR3 has 14 amino acids. CDR3 region: CASSYGGALYEQYF. In nucleotides, the CDR3 is TGTGCCAGCAGTTATGGGGGGGCCCTCTACGAGCAGTACTTC.

The chain joins TRBV6-6 to TRBJ2-3, with D unresolved. V lost 2 bases and J lost 6, with 3 bases in between. The CDR3 spans 11 residues. Germline V CDR1 and CDR2: MNHNY, SVGAGI (reference sequence). The CDR3, as DNA: TGTGCCAGCAGTTACCAGGATACGCAGTATTTT. Translating it yields CASSYQDTQYF.

In its sample, this clone was seen once. V usage is TRBV7-2 and J usage is TRBJ2-1; no reliable D call. V was pared by 2 bases and J by 4 bases, with 15 bases between. The CDR3 loop spans 16 amino acids. CDR1 is SGHTA and CDR2 is FQGNSA in the germline V gene. The CDR3 loop is CASSLKTSILYNEQFF. For the CDR3, the DNA is TGTGCCAGCAGCTTAAAGACCTCGATCCTATACAATGAGCAGTTCTTC. Drawing the rest from reference TRBV7-2 and TRBJ2-1, the complete variable domain is GAGVSQSPSNKVTEKGKDVELRCDPISGHTALYWYRQSLGQGLEFLIYFQGNSAPDKSGLPSDRFSAERTGGSVSTLTIQRTQQEDSAVYLCASSLKTSILYNEQFFGPGTRLTVL.

This sequence joins TRBV10-3 and TRBJ1-5; D is unresolved. Trimming shortened V by 4 bases and J by 2 bases, and 9 bases separated the two germline ends. CDR3 length: 14 residues. The V gene's germline CDR1 is ENHRY and CDR2 SYGVKD. CDR3: CAISAGLGNQPQHF. In nucleotides, the CDR3 is TGTGCCATCAGTGCTGGCTTGGGCAATCAGCCCCAGCATTTT.

The chain joins TRBV5-1 to TRBJ2-1; 9 positions agree with TRBD1. The V gene end was trimmed by 4 bases and the J gene end by 4 bases; junction bases not matched to a gene: 3. The CDR3 contains 14 residues. Germline V lookup: CDR1 SGHRS, CDR2 YFSETQ. The DNA of the CDR3 is TGCGCCAGCAGCGGGGGACAGGGATACAATGAGCAGTTCTTC. Its protein product is CASSGGQGYNEQFF.

The chain employs TRBV18 and TRBJ1-6; 10 bases match TRBD1. J lost 8 bases, V lost 6 bases, and 4 bases had no gene match. The CDR3 loop spans 14 amino acids. CDR1 KGHSH and CDR2 LQKENI come from the germline V gene. The CDR3 spells CASSEGQGYSPLHF. CDR3 bases: TGTGCCAGCTCTGAGGGACAGGGGTATTCACCCCTCCACTTT.

The V call is TRBV18, the J call TRBJ2-7; 7 bases match TRBD2. Germline lookup yields CDR1 KGHSH and CDR2 LQKENI. The CDR3 has 14 amino acids. V lost 4 bases, J lost 4 bases, and 7 bases stayed unmatched. The CDR3 protein is CASSREGRWYEQYF. The CDR3 DNA follows: TGTGCCAGCTCACGGGAGGGAAGGTGGTACGAGCAGTACTTC.

The CDR3: CASSLFSRSTEAFF. CDR3 sequence (DNA): TGCGCCAGCAGCTTGTTCTCGAGGAGCACTGAAGCTTTCTTT. The chain is built from TRBV5-1 and TRBJ1-1; D uncertain. Germline loops: CDR1 SGHRS, CDR2 YFSETQ. CDR3 length equals 14 residues. V lost 1 base to trimming and J lost 4 bases, with 11 bases between them. Variable domain in full (rest from reference TRBV5-1 and TRBJ1-1): KAGVTQTPRYLIKTRGQQVTLSCSPISGHRSVSWYQQTPGQGLQFLFEYFSETQRNKGNFPGRFSGRQFSNSRSEMNVSTLELGDSALYLCASSLFSRSTEAFFGQGTRLTVV.

The rearrangement joins TRBV21-1 to TRBJ1-2; TRBD1 reflects the table's D call only, with no check against the DNA. TRBV21-1 is marked as a pseudogene. This CDR3 spans 18 amino acids. CDR3 in DNA: TGTGCCAGCAGCTACACACTTGACTCCGGGACAGGACACTATGGCTACACCTTC. This codes for CASSYTLDSGTGHYGYTF.

V is TRBV6-1 and J is TRBJ1-1; 9 bases are shared with TRBD1. J was trimmed by 8 bases and V by 3 bases; bases with no gene match: 16. This CDR3 contains 17 residues. Germline V CDR1 and CDR2: MNHNS, SASEGT. CDR3 sequence reads: CASSDTPQQGAVVEAFF. Written as DNA, the CDR3 is TGTGCCAGCAGTGATACCCCTCAACAGGGGGCCGTGGTAGAAGCTTTCTTT.

The chain recombines TRBV7-2 with TRBJ2-1; D is perhaps TRBD1 or TRBD2 (6 bases each). The CDR3 contains 15 residues. CDR1 is SGHTA, CDR2 FQGNSA, per germline. V gave up 3 bases and J gave up 7 bases, with 16 bases separating them. The CDR3 protein is CASSLTSGAGNEQFF. As DNA, the CDR3 is TGTGCCAGCAGCTTGACGTCAGGGGCGGGGAATGAGCAGTTCTTC.

The chain uses TRBV4-2 and TRBJ2-1; D call uncertain. The germline V gene encodes CDR1 LGHNA and CDR2 YNFKEQ. V shed 0 bases and J shed 0 bases, with 9 bases lying between them. This CDR3 has 16 residues. CDR3 DNA: TGTGCCAGCAGCCAAGAGGTGGACGCCTCCTACAATGAGCAGTTCTTC. Translation: CASSQEVDASYNEQFF.

The chain has TRBV6-6 and TRBJ1-2; TRBD1 matches at 7 bases. The CDR3 covers 14 residues. After removal of 6 bases from V and 8 bases from J, the junction contained 12 bases not matched to a gene. Germline V gene data show CDR1 as MNHNY and CDR2 as SVGAGI (reference sequence). CDR3 coding DNA: TGTGCCAGCAGAGGGACAGCCCTATATATGGGCTACACCTTC. As protein: CASRGTALYMGYTF.